Detailed here is one TCR beta chain. Assay: immunoSEQ multiplex PCR; the TCRdb copy retains only in-frame clones and omits some. The data show over 60,000 clones, more than 75% seen once. This sample is part of a study of blood T cell repertoires in COVID-19. Unmatched junction bases numbered 12, after V lost 5 bases and J lost 2 bases. CDR1 and CDR2 from the germline V gene are WSHSY and SAAADI. This CDR3 comprises 16 residues. The receptor was derived from a human donor in a cohort sampled during active COVID-19. J is TRBJ2-7 and V is TRBV10-2, with 7 nucleotides matching TRBD2. The sample was peripheral blood. The CDR3 DNA is TGCGCCAGCAGTCACACCGGGGGGTTGATCCCCTACGAGCAGTACTTC. It is translated as CASSHTGGLIPYEQYF.